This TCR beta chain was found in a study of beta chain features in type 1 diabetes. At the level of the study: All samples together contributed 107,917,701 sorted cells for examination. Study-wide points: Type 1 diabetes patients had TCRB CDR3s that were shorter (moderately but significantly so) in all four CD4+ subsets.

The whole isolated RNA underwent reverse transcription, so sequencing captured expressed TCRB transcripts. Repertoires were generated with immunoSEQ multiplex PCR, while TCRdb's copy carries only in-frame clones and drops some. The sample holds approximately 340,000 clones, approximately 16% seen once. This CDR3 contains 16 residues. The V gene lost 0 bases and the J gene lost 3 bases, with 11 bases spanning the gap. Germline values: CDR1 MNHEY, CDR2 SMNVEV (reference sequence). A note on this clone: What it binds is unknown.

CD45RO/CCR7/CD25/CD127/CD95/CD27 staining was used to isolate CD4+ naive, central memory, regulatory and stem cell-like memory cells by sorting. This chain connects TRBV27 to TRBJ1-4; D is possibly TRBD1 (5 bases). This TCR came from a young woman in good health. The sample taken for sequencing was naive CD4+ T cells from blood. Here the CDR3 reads CASSLSRQRSNEKLFF. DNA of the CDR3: TGTGCCAGCAGTTTATCCCGACAGAGATCTAATGAAAAACTGTTTTTT.